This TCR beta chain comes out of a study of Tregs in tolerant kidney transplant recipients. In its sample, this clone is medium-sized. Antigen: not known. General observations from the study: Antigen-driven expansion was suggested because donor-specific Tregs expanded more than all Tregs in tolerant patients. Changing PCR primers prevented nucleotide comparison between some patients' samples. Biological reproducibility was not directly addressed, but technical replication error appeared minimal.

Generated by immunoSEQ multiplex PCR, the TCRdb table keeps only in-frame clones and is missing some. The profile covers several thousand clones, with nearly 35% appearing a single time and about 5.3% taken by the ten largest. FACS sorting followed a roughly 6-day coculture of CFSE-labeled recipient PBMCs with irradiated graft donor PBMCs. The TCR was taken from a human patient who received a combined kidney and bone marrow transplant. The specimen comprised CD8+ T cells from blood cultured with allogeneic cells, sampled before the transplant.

The CDR3 DNA follows: TGTGCCAGCAGCCCTAGCGGGTTAGGGGGTGACATTCAGTACTTC. This sequence encodes CASSPSGLGGDIQYF. The J gene is TRBJ2-4, the V gene TRBV9, with TRBD2 identical over 8 bases. Trimming took 4 bases from V and 8 from J; bases not matched to a gene: 11. The germline gives CDR1 SGDLS, CDR2 YYNGEE. The CDR3 spans 15 residues. Using reference TRBV9 and TRBJ2-4 for the parts outside the CDR3, the full variable domain is DSGVTQTPKHLITATGQRVTLRCSPRSGDLSVYWYQQSLDQGLQFLIQYYNGEERAKGNILERFSAQQFPDLHSELNLSSLELGDSALYFCASSPSGLGGDIQYFGAGTRLSVL.